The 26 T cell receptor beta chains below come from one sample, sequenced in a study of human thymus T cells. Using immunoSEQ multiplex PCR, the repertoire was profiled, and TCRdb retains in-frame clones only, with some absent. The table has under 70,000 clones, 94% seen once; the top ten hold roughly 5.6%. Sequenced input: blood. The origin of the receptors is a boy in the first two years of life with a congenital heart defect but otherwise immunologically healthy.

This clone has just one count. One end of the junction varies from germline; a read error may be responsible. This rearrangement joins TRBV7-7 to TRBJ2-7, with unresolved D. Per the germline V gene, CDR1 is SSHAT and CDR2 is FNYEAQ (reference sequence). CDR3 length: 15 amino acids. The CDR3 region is CASSLGEVGVYEQYF. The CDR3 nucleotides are TGTGCTAGCAGCTTAGGAGAGGTTGGGGTCTACGAGCAGTACTTC.

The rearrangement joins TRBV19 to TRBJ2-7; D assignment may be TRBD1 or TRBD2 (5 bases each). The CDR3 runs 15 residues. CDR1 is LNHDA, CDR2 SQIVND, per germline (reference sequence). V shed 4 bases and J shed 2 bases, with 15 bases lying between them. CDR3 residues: CASSKRGAIPYEQYF. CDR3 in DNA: TGTGCCAGTAGTAAAAGAGGGGCGATCCCCTACGAGCAGTACTTC.

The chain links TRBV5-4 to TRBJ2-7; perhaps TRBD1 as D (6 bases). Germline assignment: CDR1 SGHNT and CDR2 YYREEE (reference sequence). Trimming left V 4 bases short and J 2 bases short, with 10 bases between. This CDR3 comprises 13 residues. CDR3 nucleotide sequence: TGTGCCAGCAGCCATGGACAGACCTACGAGCAGTACTTC. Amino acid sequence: CASSHGQTYEQYF. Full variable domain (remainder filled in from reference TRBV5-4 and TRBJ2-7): ETGVTQSPTHLIKTRGQQVTLRCSSQSGHNTVSWYQQALGQGPQFIFQYYREEENGRGNFPPRFSGLQFPNYSSELNVNALELDDSALYLCASSHGQTYEQYFGPGTRLTVT.

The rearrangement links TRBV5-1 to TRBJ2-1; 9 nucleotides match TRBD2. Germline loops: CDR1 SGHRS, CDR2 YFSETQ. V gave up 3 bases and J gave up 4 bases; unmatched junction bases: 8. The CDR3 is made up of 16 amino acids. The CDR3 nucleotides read TGCGCCAGCAGCTCCACCGGGACTAGCAATTACAATGAGCAGTTCTTC. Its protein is CASSSTGTSNYNEQFF.

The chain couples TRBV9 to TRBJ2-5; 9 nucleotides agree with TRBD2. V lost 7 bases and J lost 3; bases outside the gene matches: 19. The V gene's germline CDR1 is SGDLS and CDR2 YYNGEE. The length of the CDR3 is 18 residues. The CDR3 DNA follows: TGTGCCAGCTCCCTTCCCAGGCGGGGGGGCATGGGGAAAGAGACCCAGTACTTC. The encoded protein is CASSLPRRGGMGKETQYF.

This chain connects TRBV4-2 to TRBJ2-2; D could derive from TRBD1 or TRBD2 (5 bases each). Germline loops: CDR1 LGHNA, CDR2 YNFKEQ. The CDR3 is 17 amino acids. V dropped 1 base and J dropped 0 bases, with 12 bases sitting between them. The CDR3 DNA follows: TGTGCCAGCAGCCAAGTTACGGGACGGCCGAACACCGGGGAGCTGTTTTTT. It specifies CASSQVTGRPNTGELFF.

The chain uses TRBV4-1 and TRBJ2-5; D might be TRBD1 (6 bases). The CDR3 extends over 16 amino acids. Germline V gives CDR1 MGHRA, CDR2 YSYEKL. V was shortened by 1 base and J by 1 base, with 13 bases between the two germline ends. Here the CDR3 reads CASSQVLHRAQETQYF. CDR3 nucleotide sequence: TGCGCCAGCAGCCAAGTTCTCCACAGGGCCCAAGAGACCCAGTACTTC.

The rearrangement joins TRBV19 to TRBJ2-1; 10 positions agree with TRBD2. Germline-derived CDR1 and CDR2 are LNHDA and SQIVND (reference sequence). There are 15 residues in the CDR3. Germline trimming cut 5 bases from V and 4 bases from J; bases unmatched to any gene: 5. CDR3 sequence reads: CASSPGTSAYNEQFF. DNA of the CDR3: TGTGCCAGTAGTCCCGGGACTAGCGCATACAATGAGCAGTTCTTC.

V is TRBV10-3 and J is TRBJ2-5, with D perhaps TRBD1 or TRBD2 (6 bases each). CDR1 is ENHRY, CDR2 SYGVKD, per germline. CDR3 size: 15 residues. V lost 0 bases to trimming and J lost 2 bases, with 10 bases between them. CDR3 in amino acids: CAISESRGVQETQYF. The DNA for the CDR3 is TGTGCCATCAGTGAGTCGAGGGGGGTTCAAGAGACCCAGTACTTC.

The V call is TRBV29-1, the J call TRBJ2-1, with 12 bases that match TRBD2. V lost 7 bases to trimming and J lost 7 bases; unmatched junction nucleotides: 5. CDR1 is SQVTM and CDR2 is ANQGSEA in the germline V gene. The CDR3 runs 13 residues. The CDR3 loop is CSARLAGDNEQFF. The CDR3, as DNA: TGCAGCGCACGACTAGCGGGAGATAATGAGCAGTTCTTC.

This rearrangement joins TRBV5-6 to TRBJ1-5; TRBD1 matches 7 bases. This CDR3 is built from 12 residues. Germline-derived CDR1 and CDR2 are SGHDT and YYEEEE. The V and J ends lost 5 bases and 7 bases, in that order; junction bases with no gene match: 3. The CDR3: CASSAGGQPQHF. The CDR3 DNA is TGTGCCAGCAGTGCAGGGGGACAGCCCCAGCATTTT. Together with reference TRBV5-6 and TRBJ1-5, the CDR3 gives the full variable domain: DAGVTQSPTHLIKTRGQQVTLRCSPKSGHDTVSWYQQALGQGPQFIFQYYEEEERQRGNFPDRFSGHQFPNYSSELNVNALLLGDSALYLCASSAGGQPQHFGDGTRLSIL.

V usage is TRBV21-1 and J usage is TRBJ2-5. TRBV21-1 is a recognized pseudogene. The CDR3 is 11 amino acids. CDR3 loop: CASSIQETQYF. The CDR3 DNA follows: TGTGCCAGCAGCATCCAAGAGACCCAGTACTTC.

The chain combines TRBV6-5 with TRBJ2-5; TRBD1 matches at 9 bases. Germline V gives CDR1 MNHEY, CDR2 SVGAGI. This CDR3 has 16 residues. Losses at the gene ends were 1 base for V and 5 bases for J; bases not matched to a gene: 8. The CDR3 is CASSYFGTGRAETQYF. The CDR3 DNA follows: TGTGCCAGCAGTTACTTTGGGACAGGGAGGGCGGAGACCCAGTACTTC.

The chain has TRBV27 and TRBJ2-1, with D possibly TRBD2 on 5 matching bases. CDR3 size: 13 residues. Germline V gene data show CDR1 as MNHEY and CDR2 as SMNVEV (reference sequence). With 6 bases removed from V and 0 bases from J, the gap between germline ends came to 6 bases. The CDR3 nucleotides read TGTGCCAGCAGGAGGGACTCCTACAATGAGCAGTTCTTC. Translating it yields CASRRDSYNEQFF.

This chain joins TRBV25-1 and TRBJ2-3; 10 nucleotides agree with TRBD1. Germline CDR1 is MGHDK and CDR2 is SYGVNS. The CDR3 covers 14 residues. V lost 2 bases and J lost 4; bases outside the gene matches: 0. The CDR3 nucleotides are TGTGCCAGCAGTGAAGGACAGGGGGCAGATACGCAGTATTTT. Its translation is CASSEGQGADTQYF.

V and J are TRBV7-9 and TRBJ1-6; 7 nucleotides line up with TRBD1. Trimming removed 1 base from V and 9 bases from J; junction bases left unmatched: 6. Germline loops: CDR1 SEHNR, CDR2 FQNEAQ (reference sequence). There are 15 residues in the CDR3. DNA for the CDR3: TGTGCCAGCAGCTTAGGAGGGGCAGGGGGTTCACCCCTCCACTTT. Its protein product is CASSLGGAGGSPLHF.

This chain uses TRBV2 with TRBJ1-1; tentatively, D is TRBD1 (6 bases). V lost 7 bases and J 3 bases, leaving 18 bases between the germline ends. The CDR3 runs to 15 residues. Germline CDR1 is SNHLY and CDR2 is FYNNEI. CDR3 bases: TGTGCCAGCAAGATCCTATGGGGGGCGGACACTGAAGCTTTCTTT. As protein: CASKILWGADTEAFF.

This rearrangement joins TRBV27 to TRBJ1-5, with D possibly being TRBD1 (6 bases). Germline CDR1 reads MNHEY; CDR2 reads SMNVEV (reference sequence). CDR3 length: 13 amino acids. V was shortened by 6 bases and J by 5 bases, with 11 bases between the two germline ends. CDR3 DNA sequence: TGTGCCAGCAGCCAGGGGCCCGATCAGCCCCAGCATTTT. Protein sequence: CASSQGPDQPQHF.

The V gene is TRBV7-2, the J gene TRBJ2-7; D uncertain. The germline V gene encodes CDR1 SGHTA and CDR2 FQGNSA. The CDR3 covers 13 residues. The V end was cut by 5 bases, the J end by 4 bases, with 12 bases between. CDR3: CASSRQRVYEQYF. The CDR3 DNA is TGTGCCAGCAGCCGACAACGAGTTTACGAGCAGTACTTC.

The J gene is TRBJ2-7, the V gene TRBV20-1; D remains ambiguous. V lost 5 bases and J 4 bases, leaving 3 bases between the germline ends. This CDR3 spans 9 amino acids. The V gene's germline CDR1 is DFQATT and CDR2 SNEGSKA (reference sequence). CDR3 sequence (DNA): TGCAGTGCTCCATACGAGCAGTACTTC. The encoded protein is CSAPYEQYF.

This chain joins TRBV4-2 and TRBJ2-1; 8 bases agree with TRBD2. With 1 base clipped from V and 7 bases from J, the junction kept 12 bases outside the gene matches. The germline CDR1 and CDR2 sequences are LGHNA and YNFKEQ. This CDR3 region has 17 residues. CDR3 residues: CASSQVDGGANSNEQFF. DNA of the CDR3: TGTGCCAGCAGCCAAGTCGACGGGGGGGCCAATTCAAATGAGCAGTTCTTC.

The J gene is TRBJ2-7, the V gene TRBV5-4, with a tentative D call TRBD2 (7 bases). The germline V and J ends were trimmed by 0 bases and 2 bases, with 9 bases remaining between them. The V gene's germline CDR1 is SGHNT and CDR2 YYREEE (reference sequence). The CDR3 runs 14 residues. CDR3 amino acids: CASSLEGGAYEQYF. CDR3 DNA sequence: TGTGCCAGCAGCTTGGAAGGGGGGGCCTACGAGCAGTACTTC.

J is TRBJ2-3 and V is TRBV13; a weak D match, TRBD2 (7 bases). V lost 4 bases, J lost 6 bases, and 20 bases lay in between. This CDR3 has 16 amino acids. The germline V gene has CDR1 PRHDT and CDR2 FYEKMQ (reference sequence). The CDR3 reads CASSSFGGGLPDTQYF. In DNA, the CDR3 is TGTGCCAGCAGCTCCTTTGGCGGGGGCCTACCTGATACGCAGTATTTT.

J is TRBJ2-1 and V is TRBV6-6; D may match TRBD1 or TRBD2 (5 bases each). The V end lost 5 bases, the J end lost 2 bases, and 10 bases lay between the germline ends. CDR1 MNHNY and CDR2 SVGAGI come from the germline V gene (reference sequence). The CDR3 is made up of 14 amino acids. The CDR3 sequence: CASSRDQTYNEQFF. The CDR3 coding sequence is TGTGCCAGCAGTCGGGACCAGACCTACAATGAGCAGTTCTTC.

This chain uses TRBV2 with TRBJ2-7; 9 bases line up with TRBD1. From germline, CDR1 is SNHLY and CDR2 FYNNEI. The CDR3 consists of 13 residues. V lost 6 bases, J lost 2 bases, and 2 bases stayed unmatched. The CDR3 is CASRRDRAYEQYF. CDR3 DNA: TGTGCCAGCAGGAGGGACAGGGCCTACGAGCAGTACTTC.

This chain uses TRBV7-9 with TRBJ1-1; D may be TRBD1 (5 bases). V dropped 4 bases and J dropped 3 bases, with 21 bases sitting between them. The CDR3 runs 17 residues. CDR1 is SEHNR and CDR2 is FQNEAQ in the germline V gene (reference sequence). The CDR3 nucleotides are TGTGCCAGCAGCTCTTACCCGAGGACGACCAGGGACACTGAAGCTTTCTTT. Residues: CASSSYPRTTRDTEAFF. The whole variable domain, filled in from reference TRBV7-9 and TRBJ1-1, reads DTGVSQNPRHKITKRGQNVTFRCDPISEHNRLYWYRQTLGQGPEFLTYFQNEAQLEKSRLLSDRFSAERPKGSFSTLEIQRTEQGDSAMYLCASSSYPRTTRDTEAFFGQGTRLTVV.